The rows below give T cell receptor beta chains drawn from one sample of a study of T cell repertoires in cytomegalovirus infection. A single record per CDR3 protein comes from TCRdb applying MiXCR to the reads. The sample lists approximately 500,000 distinct CDR3 sequences, approximately 15% occurring once. Sequencing input: CD8+ T cells from PBMCs. The receptors stem from a human donor in good health (CMV status not recorded). Some clones in this sample may be carry-over from other donors' samples. Each CDR3 is given with its conserved first and last residue. D genes are given only for firm matches. Where a row states a size, it is once, few, many or the class of an expanded clone; other rows omit it.

abundance: -
d_gene: -
v_gene: TRBV9
j_gene: TRBJ1-2
CDR3aa: CASSHSPDRNYGYTF
CDR3nt: TGTGCCAGCAGCCACTCACCTGACAGGAACTATGGCTACACCTTC

abundance: few
d_gene: TRBD1
v_gene: TRBV6-6
j_gene: TRBJ1-1
CDR3aa: CAIGQGDMNTEAFF
CDR3nt: TGTGCTATCGGACAGGGGGATATGAACACTGAAGCTTTCTTT

abundance: -
d_gene: -
v_gene: TRBV30
j_gene: TRBJ1-2
CDR3aa: CAWSDGTNYGYTF
CDR3nt: TGTGCCTGGAGTGATGGGACTAACTATGGCTACACCTTC

abundance: many
d_gene: -
v_gene: TRBV27
j_gene: TRBJ1-2
CDR3aa: CASSFRGAGYGYTF
CDR3nt: TGTGCCAGCAGTTTCAGGGGCGCGGGTTATGGCTACACCTTC

abundance: many
d_gene: -
v_gene: TRBV11-3
j_gene: TRBJ2-1
CDR3aa: CASSVRGYNEQFF
CDR3nt: TGTGCCAGCAGCGTACGTGGGTACAATGAGCAGTTCTTC

abundance: few
d_gene: TRBD2
v_gene: TRBV20-1
j_gene: TRBJ2-7
CDR3aa: CSATTRGLAVYEQYF
CDR3nt: TGCAGTGCTACTACCCGGGGACTAGCGGTCTACGAGCAGTACTTC

abundance: many
d_gene: TRBD1
v_gene: TRBV12-3/TRBV12-4
j_gene: TRBJ1-2
CDR3aa: CASRKNDRGPNYGYTF
CDR3nt: TGTGCCAGCAGGAAAAACGACAGGGGACCTAACTATGGCTACACCTTC

abundance: many
d_gene: -
v_gene: TRBV7-9
j_gene: TRBJ1-6
CDR3aa: CASSPRTSSYNSPLHF
CDR3nt: TGTGCCAGCAGCCCCAGGACTAGCTCCTATAATTCACCCCTCCACTTT

abundance: many
d_gene: TRBD2
v_gene: TRBV28
j_gene: TRBJ2-7
CDR3aa: CASSFSGLAGAYEQYF
CDR3nt: TGTGCCAGCAGTTTCTCTGGACTAGCGGGAGCTTACGAGCAGTACTTC

abundance: many
d_gene: -
v_gene: TRBV12-3/TRBV12-4
j_gene: TRBJ1-5
CDR3aa: CASSLHQLNQPQHF
CDR3nt: TGTGCCAGCAGTTTACACCAGCTCAATCAGCCCCAGCATTTT

abundance: few
d_gene: -
v_gene: TRBV11-1
j_gene: TRBJ2-1
CDR3aa: CASSLGEAAEQFF
CDR3nt: TGTGCCAGCAGCCTCGGCGAGGCAGCGGAGCAGTTCTTC

abundance: -
d_gene: TRBD1
v_gene: TRBV11-2
j_gene: TRBJ1-1
CDR3aa: CASSLLGRGTNTEAFF
CDR3nt: TGTGCAAGCAGCTTATTGGGCAGGGGGACGAACACTGAAGCTTTCTTT

abundance: many
d_gene: -
v_gene: TRBV7-9
j_gene: TRBJ2-2
CDR3aa: CASSLVHSKNTGELFF
CDR3nt: TGTGCCAGCAGCTTAGTCCACAGCAAGAACACCGGGGAGCTGTTTTTT

abundance: -
d_gene: TRBD1
v_gene: TRBV12-5
j_gene: TRBJ2-5
CDR3aa: CASGLVQGVGETQYF
CDR3nt: TGTGCTAGTGGTTTGGTTCAGGGGGTTGGAGAGACCCAGTACTTC

abundance: -
d_gene: -
v_gene: TRBV3-1
j_gene: TRBJ1-2
CDR3aa: CASSPQSRGASNYGYTF
CDR3nt: TGTGCCAGCAGCCCCCAGAGCAGGGGCGCATCGAACTATGGCTACACCTTC

abundance: -
d_gene: -
v_gene: TRBV29-1
j_gene: TRBJ1-1
CDR3aa: CSVFPRGSTEAFF
CDR3nt: TGCAGCGTTTTCCCCAGGGGAAGCACTGAAGCTTTCTTT

abundance: many
d_gene: -
v_gene: TRBV7-9
j_gene: TRBJ2-1
CDR3aa: CASSFETPGDEQFF
CDR3nt: TGTGCCAGCAGCTTTGAGACCCCAGGGGATGAGCAGTTCTTC

abundance: few
d_gene: -
v_gene: TRBV4-1
j_gene: TRBJ1-1
CDR3aa: CASSQDSRGVTEAFF
CDR3nt: TGCGCCAGCAGCCAAGATAGTCGGGGGGTCACTGAAGCTTTCTTT

abundance: -
d_gene: -
v_gene: TRBV5-1
j_gene: TRBJ1-3
CDR3aa: CASRQTGDSGNTIYF
CDR3nt: TGCGCCAGCAGACAGACCGGCGACTCTGGAAACACCATATATTTT

abundance: -
d_gene: TRBD1
v_gene: TRBV13
j_gene: TRBJ1-2
CDR3aa: CASSLGRQGRSGYTF
CDR3nt: TGTGCCAGCAGCTTAGGTCGACAGGGTAGATCGGGCTACACCTTC

abundance: -
d_gene: -
v_gene: TRBV15
j_gene: TRBJ1-5
CDR3aa: CTTSRDPNRDQPQHF
CDR3nt: TGTACCACCAGCAGAGACCCAAACCGAGATCAGCCCCAGCATTTT

abundance: -
d_gene: TRBD2
v_gene: TRBV20-1
j_gene: TRBJ2-7
CDR3aa: CSARALAGTYEQYF
CDR3nt: TGCAGTGCTAGAGCCCTAGCGGGGACCTACGAGCAGTACTTC

abundance: -
d_gene: -
v_gene: TRBV4-1
j_gene: TRBJ1-4
CDR3aa: CASSLLGRGRDEKLFF
CDR3nt: TGCGCCAGCAGCCTGCTCGGCAGGGGCAGGGACGAAAAACTGTTTTTT

abundance: few
d_gene: TRBD1
v_gene: TRBV12-3/TRBV12-4
j_gene: TRBJ1-2
CDR3aa: CASSGTGGGIGYTF
CDR3nt: TGTGCCAGCAGCGGAACAGGGGGCGGAATTGGCTACACCTTC

abundance: -
d_gene: TRBD1
v_gene: TRBV7-9
j_gene: TRBJ1-5
CDR3aa: CASSSTFDRVDQPQHF
CDR3nt: TGTGCCAGCAGCTCAACCTTCGACAGGGTTGATCAGCCCCAGCATTTT

abundance: many
d_gene: -
v_gene: TRBV7-9
j_gene: TRBJ2-7
CDR3aa: CASSLDSDTLSYEQYF
CDR3nt: TGTGCCAGCAGCTTAGATTCCGACACCCTCTCCTACGAGCAGTACTTC

abundance: few
d_gene: TRBD2
v_gene: TRBV6-6
j_gene: TRBJ2-2
CDR3aa: CASSRLAGDRELFF
CDR3nt: TGTGCCAGCAGTCGACTAGCGGGGGACAGGGAGCTGTTTTTT

abundance: -
d_gene: -
v_gene: TRBV27
j_gene: TRBJ2-1
CDR3aa: CASRDISRRGEQFF
CDR3nt: TGTGCCAGCCGTGACATTAGCAGGAGGGGTGAGCAGTTCTTC

abundance: few
d_gene: -
v_gene: TRBV4-1
j_gene: TRBJ2-1
CDR3aa: CASSQDPMLSSYNEQFF
CDR3nt: TGCGCCAGCAGCCAAGACCCGATGTTGTCCTCCTACAATGAGCAGTTCTTC

abundance: many
d_gene: -
v_gene: TRBV6-6
j_gene: TRBJ1-5
CDR3aa: CASSYPGLNSNQPQHF
CDR3nt: TGTGCCAGCAGTTACCCAGGGCTCAATAGCAATCAGCCCCAGCATTTT

abundance: few
d_gene: -
v_gene: TRBV3-1
j_gene: TRBJ1-1
CDR3aa: CASSPNREKAEAFF
CDR3nt: TGTGCCAGCAGCCCCAACAGGGAGAAGGCTGAAGCTTTCTTT

abundance: many
d_gene: TRBD1
v_gene: TRBV28
j_gene: TRBJ1-5
CDR3aa: CASSFSPGQGPNQPQHF
CDR3nt: TGTGCCAGCAGTTTTAGTCCGGGACAGGGCCCCAATCAGCCCCAGCATTTT

abundance: many
d_gene: TRBD1
v_gene: TRBV27
j_gene: TRBJ2-7
CDR3aa: CASSPQGAFYEQYF
CDR3nt: TGTGCCAGCAGTCCGCAGGGGGCGTTTTACGAGCAGTACTTC

abundance: many
d_gene: -
v_gene: TRBV6-6
j_gene: TRBJ2-5
CDR3aa: CASSHPGRPSAYQETQYF
CDR3nt: TGTGCCAGCAGCCACCCAGGGAGGCCTAGCGCTTACCAAGAGACCCAGTACTTC

abundance: few
d_gene: -
v_gene: TRBV28
j_gene: TRBJ2-3
CDR3aa: CASSLFPQGGGTDTQYF
CDR3nt: TGTGCCAGCAGTTTATTTCCACAGGGGGGGGGCACAGATACGCAGTATTTT

abundance: few
d_gene: TRBD2
v_gene: TRBV5-1
j_gene: TRBJ2-4
CDR3aa: CASSSSGGVSKNIQYF
CDR3nt: TGCGCCAGCAGCTCTAGCGGGGGGGTATCCAAAAACATTCAGTACTTC

abundance: -
d_gene: -
v_gene: TRBV6-5
j_gene: TRBJ2-7
CDR3aa: CASSHPKIPIYEQYF
CDR3nt: TGTGCCAGCAGTCATCCTAAGATCCCTATCTACGAGCAGTACTTC